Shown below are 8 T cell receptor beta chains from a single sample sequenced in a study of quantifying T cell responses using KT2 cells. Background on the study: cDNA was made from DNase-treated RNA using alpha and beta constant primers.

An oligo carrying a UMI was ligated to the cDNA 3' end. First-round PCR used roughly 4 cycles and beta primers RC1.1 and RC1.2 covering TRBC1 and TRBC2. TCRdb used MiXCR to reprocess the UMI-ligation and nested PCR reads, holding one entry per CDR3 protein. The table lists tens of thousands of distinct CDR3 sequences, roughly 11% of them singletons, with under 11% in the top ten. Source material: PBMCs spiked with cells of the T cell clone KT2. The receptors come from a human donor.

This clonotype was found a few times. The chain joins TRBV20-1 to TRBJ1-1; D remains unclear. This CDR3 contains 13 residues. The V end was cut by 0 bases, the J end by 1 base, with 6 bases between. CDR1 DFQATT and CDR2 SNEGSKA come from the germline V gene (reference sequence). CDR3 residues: CSARDGENTEAFF. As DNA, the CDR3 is TGCAGTGCTAGAGATGGGGAGAACACTGAAGCTTTCTTT.

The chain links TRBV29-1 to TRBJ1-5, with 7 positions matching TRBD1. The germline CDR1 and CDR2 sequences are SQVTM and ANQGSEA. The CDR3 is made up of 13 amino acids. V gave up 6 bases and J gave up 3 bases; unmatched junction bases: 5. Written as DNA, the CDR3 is TGCAGCGTCCGACAGGGAGACAATCAGCCCCAGCATTTT. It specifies CSVRQGDNQPQHF.

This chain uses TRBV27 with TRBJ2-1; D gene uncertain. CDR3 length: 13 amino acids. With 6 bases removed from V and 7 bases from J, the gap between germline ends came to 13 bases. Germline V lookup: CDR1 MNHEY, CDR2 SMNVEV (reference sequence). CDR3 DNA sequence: TGTGCCAGCAGCCCCAATCCCCGTAATGAGCAGTTCTTC. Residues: CASSPNPRNEQFF.

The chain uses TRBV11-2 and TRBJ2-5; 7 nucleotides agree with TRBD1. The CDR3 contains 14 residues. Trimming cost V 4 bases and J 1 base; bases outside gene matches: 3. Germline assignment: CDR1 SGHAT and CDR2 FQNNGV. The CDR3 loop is CASSWDRGQETQYF. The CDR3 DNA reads TGTGCCAGCAGCTGGGACAGAGGCCAAGAGACCCAGTACTTC.

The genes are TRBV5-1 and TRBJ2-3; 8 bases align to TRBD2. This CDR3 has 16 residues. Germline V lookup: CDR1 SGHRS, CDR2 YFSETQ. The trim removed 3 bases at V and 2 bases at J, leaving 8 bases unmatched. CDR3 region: CASSWSGGPSTDTQYF. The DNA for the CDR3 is TGCGCCAGCAGCTGGAGCGGGGGCCCTTCCACAGATACGCAGTATTTT.

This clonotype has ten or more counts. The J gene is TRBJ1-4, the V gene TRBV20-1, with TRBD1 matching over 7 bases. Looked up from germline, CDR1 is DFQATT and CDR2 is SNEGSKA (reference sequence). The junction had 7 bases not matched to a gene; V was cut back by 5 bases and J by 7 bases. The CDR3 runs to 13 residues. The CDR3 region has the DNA TGCAGTGCTCAAGGGGGCCTGGGTGAAAAACTGTTTTTT. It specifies CSAQGGLGEKLFF.

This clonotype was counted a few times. In nucleotides, the CDR3 is TGTGCCAGCAGGGCAGGGTGGGGGTCGAACACTGAAGCTTTCTTT. Translating it yields CASRAGWGSNTEAFF. V is TRBV2 and J is TRBJ1-1, with a possible D match to TRBD1 (5 bases). The CDR3 has 15 residues. Deletions cut 6 bases from V and 1 base from J, with 15 bases between. Per the germline V gene, CDR1 is SNHLY and CDR2 is FYNNEI.

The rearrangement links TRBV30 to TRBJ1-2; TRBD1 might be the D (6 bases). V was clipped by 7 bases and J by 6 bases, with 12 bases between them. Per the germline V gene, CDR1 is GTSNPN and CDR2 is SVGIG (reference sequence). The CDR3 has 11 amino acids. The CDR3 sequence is CASSRGNGYTF. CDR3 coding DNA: TGTGCCTCGTCCAGGGGTAATGGCTACACCTTC.